Each of the 16 T cell receptor beta chains below was sequenced from the same sample in a study of T cell responses to AZD1222 COVID-19 vaccine. Libraries were prepared by immunoSEQ multiplex PCR; TCRdb keeps only in-frame clonotypes and omits some of them. This sample has over 65,000 clones; 88% occur once, and the top ten carry less than 9%. The sequencing here drew on peripheral blood, taken 28 days after the second AZD1222 dose. The receptors were sampled from an adult who received the AZD1222 COVID-19 vaccine.

Here the CDR3 DNA reads TGTGCCACCAGGAAGCTCCCAACCACAGATACGCAGTATTTT. It yields the protein CATRKLPTTDTQYF. This chain joins TRBV15 and TRBJ2-3, with D unresolved. The CDR3 length is 14 residues. The V end was cut by 6 bases, the J end by 2 bases, with 12 bases between. CDR1 LNHNV and CDR2 YYDKDF come from the germline V gene (reference sequence).

In this sample, this clone turned up once. V usage is TRBV12-3 or TRBV12-4 and J usage is TRBJ1-1; D possibly corresponds to TRBD1 (6 bases). With 6 bases removed from V and 5 bases from J, the gap between germline ends came to 10 bases. The CDR3 consists of 12 residues. The CDR3 sequence is CASRSTGTEAFF. CDR3 DNA: TGTGCCAGCAGAAGTACAGGGACTGAAGCTTTCTTT.

This chain links TRBV6-5 with TRBJ1-2; weak D call: TRBD1 (6 bases). From germline, CDR1 is MNHEY and CDR2 SVGAGI. Trimming removed 2 bases from V and 0 bases from J, with 7 bases in between. The CDR3 totals 14 residues. CDR3 loop: CASSYDRTNYGYTF. The DNA of the CDR3 is TGTGCCAGCAGTTACGACAGGACTAACTATGGCTACACCTTC.

This clone has a handful of counts. J is TRBJ1-2 and V is TRBV5-1, with 10 bases identical to TRBD1. Germline assignment: CDR1 SGHRS and CDR2 YFSETQ. With V trimmed by 2 bases and J by 4 bases, 5 bases remained unmatched. The CDR3 runs 15 residues. For the CDR3, the DNA is TGCGCCAGCAGCTTAGGGACAGGGGATGCCTATGGCTACACCTTC. It yields the protein CASSLGTGDAYGYTF.

The chain has TRBV5-1 and TRBJ1-2, with 7 bases matching TRBD1. Trimming cost V 5 bases and J 3 bases; bases outside gene matches: 7. Germline V gene lookup returns CDR1 SGHRS and CDR2 YFSETQ. This CDR3 is 14 amino acids long. Here the CDR3 DNA reads TGCGCCAGCAGTCAACCGGACAGGTACTATGGCTACACCTTC. It is translated as CASSQPDRYYGYTF. Filled out from reference TRBV5-1 and TRBJ1-2, the complete variable domain reads KAGVTQTPRYLIKTRGQQVTLSCSPISGHRSVSWYQQTPGQGLQFLFEYFSETQRNKGNFPGRFSGRQFSNSRSEMNVSTLELGDSALYLCASSQPDRYYGYTFGSGTRLTVV.

The chain has TRBV7-9 and TRBJ1-2, with D maybe TRBD1 (5 bases). Germline CDR1 reads SEHNR; CDR2 reads FQNEAQ (reference sequence). The V end lost 3 bases, the J end lost 2 bases, and 10 bases lay between the germline ends. This CDR3 is built from 14 residues. Here the CDR3 DNA reads TGTGCCAGCAGCTTGAGCGGGACCAACTATGGCTACACCTTC. Its protein product is CASSLSGTNYGYTF.

The chain joins TRBV4-3 to TRBJ2-5; 8 positions match TRBD2. The CDR3 runs to 16 residues. V dropped 0 bases and J dropped 4; count of bases not matched to a gene: 7. Germline V gives CDR1 LGHNA, CDR2 YSLEER. The CDR3 spells CASSQDWRAGGETQYF. DNA of the CDR3: TGCGCCAGCAGCCAAGATTGGCGGGCGGGAGGAGAGACCCAGTACTTC.

The chain uses TRBV6-2 or TRBV6-3 and TRBJ2-7, with 7 bases matching TRBD1. Per the germline V gene, CDR1 is MNHEY and CDR2 is SVGEGT. CDR3 length: 14 amino acids. The V gene end was trimmed by 4 bases and the J gene end by 3 bases; junction bases not matched to a gene: 6. CDR3 DNA sequence: TGTGCCAGCAGTTTCCCGGGACAGCTCTACGAGCAGTACTTC. Translation gives CASSFPGQLYEQYF.

The chain combines TRBV11-2 with TRBJ2-5; D call uncertain. Germline loops: CDR1 SGHAT, CDR2 FQNNGV. The CDR3 is 13 amino acids. V was shortened by 1 base and J by 5 bases, with 8 bases between the two germline ends. CDR3 sequence reads: CASSLVGWETQYF. In DNA, the CDR3 is TGTGCCAGCAGCTTAGTCGGGTGGGAGACCCAGTACTTC.

This clone has a single count. The CDR3 is CASSYSEAGNTIYF. The CDR3 nucleotides are TGTGCCAGCAGTTACTCAGAAGCAGGAAACACCATATATTTT. The chain has TRBV6-6 and TRBJ1-3; no firm D call. The CDR3 covers 14 residues. Germline lookup yields CDR1 MNHNY and CDR2 SVGAGI (reference sequence). Trimming stripped 0 bases from V and 4 bases from J, with 7 bases between.

The rearrangement links TRBV6-5 to TRBJ2-3; D gene uncertain. This CDR3 comprises 14 residues. The V end was cut by 6 bases, the J end by 1 base, with 11 bases between. Per germline, CDR1 MNHEY and CDR2 SVGAGI. CDR3 protein: CASRRWQGTDTQYF. CDR3 bases: TGTGCCAGCAGACGCTGGCAGGGCACAGATACGCAGTATTTT.

The chain couples TRBV2 to TRBJ2-3; D is possibly TRBD2 (6 bases). The germline CDR1 and CDR2 sequences are SNHLY and FYNNEI. The CDR3 extends over 14 amino acids. The V gene lost 4 bases and the J gene lost 4 bases, with 12 bases spanning the gap. The CDR3 region is CASSAQGGADTQYF. Written as DNA, the CDR3 is TGTGCCAGCAGTGCCCAGGGCGGGGCAGATACGCAGTATTTT.

This rearrangement joins TRBV10-1 to TRBJ2-7; TRBD1 agrees at 9 bases. Germline values: CDR1 WNHNN, CDR2 SYGVQD (reference sequence). The CDR3 sequence is 14 residues long. V shed 7 bases and J 2 bases; nucleotides not matched to a gene: 6. CDR3 protein: CASTPGQGPYEQYF. The CDR3, as DNA: TGCGCCAGCACCCCGGGACAGGGACCCTACGAGCAGTACTTC.

This sequence joins TRBV7-3 and TRBJ2-2; TRBD2 agrees at 9 bases. This CDR3 is 18 amino acids long. The germline V gene has CDR1 SGHTA and CDR2 FQGTGA. V was clipped by 2 bases and J by 5 bases; unmatched bases: 12. This CDR3 reads CASSLDLAGGPDTGELFF. The CDR3 DNA sequence: TGTGCCAGCAGCTTAGATTTGGCGGGAGGGCCTGATACCGGGGAGCTGTTTTTT.

This chain uses TRBV5-1 with TRBJ1-3; D is unresolved. The CDR3 has 15 residues. V lost 0 bases and J lost 0, with 7 bases in between. Germline CDR1 reads SGHRS; CDR2 reads YFSETQ. This chain's CDR3 is CASSLGLFSGNTIYF. CDR3 nucleotides: TGCGCCAGCAGCTTGGGTTTGTTCTCTGGAAACACCATATATTTT. Using reference TRBV5-1 and TRBJ1-3 for the parts outside the CDR3, the full variable domain is KAGVTQTPRYLIKTRGQQVTLSCSPISGHRSVSWYQQTPGQGLQFLFEYFSETQRNKGNFPGRFSGRQFSNSRSEMNVSTLELGDSALYLCASSLGLFSGNTIYFGEGSWLTVV.

The gene calls are TRBV12-3 or TRBV12-4 and TRBJ1-5; D is ambiguous. This CDR3 region has 13 residues. Between the trimmed V and J ends, which lost 2 bases and 1 base, there was a span of 3 bases. The CDR3 DNA reads as TGTGCCAGCAGTTTACAGAGCAATCAGCCCCAGCATTTT. It encodes CASSLQSNQPQHF.